This T cell receptor beta chain was profiled in a study of T cell responses to AZD1222 COVID-19 vaccine (dated by TCRdb to 2020 to 2023). Describing the broader study: AZD1222 recipients given second doses at about 4 weeks or at about 12 weeks were pooled, since spike-specific TCR depth and breadth were not found to differ between the two schedules. Trial participants were enrolled into age subgroups of 18-55, 56-69 and 70-plus years, which contained around 140, 26 and 57 TCR-sequenced participants, respectively. TCR sequencing covered more than 230 trial participants: 207 given two doses of AZD1222 and approximately 26 given two doses of MenACWY control vaccine.

To note about this clone: The antigen it binds to is not known. Base qualities are not at hand, and no much larger clone is one base apart.

The time point label, as the study defines it: baseline before first vaccination. Vaccinee samples came from UK trials COV001 and COV002, including a single-blind randomized controlled phase 2/3 trial of AZD1222 (ChAdOx1 nCoV-19) in healthy adults. For TCRbeta chain sequencing, PBMC samples were collected from trial participants at day 0 and at day 28 after the second dose. Its CDR3 holds 11 amino acids, cysteine through phenylalanine. Of the read, only the CDR3 DNA is kept; its 33 bases are in frame from base 1. The germline V gene provides CDR1 MNHEY and CDR2 SVGAGI. V and J are truncated by 7 bases and 6 bases respectively, leaving an intervening sequence of 9 bases. The CDR3 regions of human TCRbeta chains were analyzed by immunosequencing. The paper's processing steps were these. Repertoire TCRs were checked for matches against a reference library of SARS-CoV-2-specific TCRs that had been generated using the MIRA antigen-specificity platform. Breadth was defined as the fraction of unique TCRs that were SARS-CoV-2-associated. Depth was defined as the fraction of total T cells that were SARS-CoV-2-associated. Using the MIRA data, each spike-specific TCR was assigned both to the spike region to which the TCR was reactive and to a CD4 or CD8 class. Log10-transformed breadth and depth values were compared by one-way ANOVA with Sidak's multiple comparisons tests. Sourced from immuneACCESS, this table was stored by TCRdb with only in-frame sequences that have V and J called. A share of the clones is absent; for the studies checked, an unresolved V gene accounts for under half, and the remainder has no known explanation. Clone size and V and J calls were adopted from that table, with D and trimming inferred from the DNA. Present in this sample are 87,000 or so clones, roughly 89% of which were seen just once. Of the sample, less than 4% falls within the top ten clones.

What the work shows at the level of the full study, not this receptor alone: Participants were mostly white British, with more females than males. The authors suggested clonal diversity may have been underestimated. Conclusions about previously exposed vaccinees were limited because only six AZD1222 recipients were SARS-CoV-2 seropositive at baseline. The 56-69-year group was small, and its depth increase did not reach significance, likely because of low power. Because no samples from the day 14 peak response were available, repertoires could be characterized only after the peak T cell response. Vaccine-associated CD4 TCRs spanned the whole spike protein, with dominant responses in regions 160-218 and 743-854. Epitopes outside the regions mutated in the B.1.351 and B.1.1.7 variants were reportedly recognized by nearly half of the unique spike-specific TCRs. Spike-specific TCR breadth and depth rose significantly after two AZD1222 doses compared with day 0 and with MenACWY recipients.

The sample consisted of peripheral blood, taken on day 0 of AZD1222 vaccination. The rearrangement joined TRBV6-5 to TRBJ1-2, with the D segment identity uncertain. The clonotype originates from an adult in good health. Read as DNA, the sequence is TGTGCCAGCATGAGGGCACATGGCTACACCTTC. It is translated as CASMRAHGYTF.